This T cell receptor (beta chain) was identified during a study of OX40 agonist ivuxolimab in advanced cancers. On the study more broadly: With ivuxolimab, an agonistic anti-OX40 (CD134) antibody, patients were treated. Cohort: about 82% men, mean age 60, aged about 20 to 90.

Points on this clone: Its antigen remains unknown.

General study results and limits: Blood T cells, both CD4+ and CD8+, expanded clonally by week 6 at 0.1 to 3.0 mg/kg.

Sampling times: baseline, cycle 4 day 1, cycle 7 day 1. Repertoires were generated with immunoSEQ multiplex PCR, while TCRdb's copy carries only in-frame clones and drops some. The data show more than 30,000 clones, 88% seen once. The CDR3 contains 16 residues. The chain links TRBV21-1 to TRBJ2-7; the table's D call, TRBD2, has no DNA check behind it. TRBV21-1 is labeled a pseudogene. The receptor comes from an adult with an advanced solid tumor such as melanoma, head and neck, liver or kidney cancer. The input for sequencing was CD4+ or CD8+ T cells sorted from blood, taken in a trial of the OX40 agonist ivuxolimab. This chain's CDR3 is CASSKKKVCDSDEQYF. CDR3 DNA: TGTGCCAGCAGCAAAAAAAAGGTCTGTGATAGCGACGAGCAGTACTTC.